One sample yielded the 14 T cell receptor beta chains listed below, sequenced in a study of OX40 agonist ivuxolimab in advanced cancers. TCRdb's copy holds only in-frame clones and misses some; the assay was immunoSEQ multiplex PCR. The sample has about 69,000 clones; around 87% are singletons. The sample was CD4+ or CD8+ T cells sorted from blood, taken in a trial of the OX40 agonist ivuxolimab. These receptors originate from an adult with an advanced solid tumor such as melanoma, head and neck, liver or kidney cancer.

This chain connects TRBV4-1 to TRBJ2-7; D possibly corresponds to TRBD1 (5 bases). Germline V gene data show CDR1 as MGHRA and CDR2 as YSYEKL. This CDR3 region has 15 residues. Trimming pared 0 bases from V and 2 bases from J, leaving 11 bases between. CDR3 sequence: CASSQESTDTYEQYF. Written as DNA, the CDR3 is TGCGCCAGCAGCCAAGAATCGACAGATACCTACGAGCAGTACTTC.

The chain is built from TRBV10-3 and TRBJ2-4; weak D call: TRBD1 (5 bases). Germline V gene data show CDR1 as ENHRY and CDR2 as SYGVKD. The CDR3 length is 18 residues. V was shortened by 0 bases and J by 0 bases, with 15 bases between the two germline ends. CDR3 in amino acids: CAISESNIQGLAKNIQYF. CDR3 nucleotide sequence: TGTGCCATCAGTGAGTCGAACATTCAGGGCTTAGCCAAAAACATTCAGTACTTC.

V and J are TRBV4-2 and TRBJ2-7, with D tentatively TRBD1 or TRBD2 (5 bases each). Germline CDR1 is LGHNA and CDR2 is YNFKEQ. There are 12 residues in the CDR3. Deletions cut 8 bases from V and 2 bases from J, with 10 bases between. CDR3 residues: CASGGPTYEQYF. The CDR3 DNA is TGTGCCAGCGGGGGACCGACCTACGAGCAGTACTTC.

CDR3 DNA: TGCGCCAGCAGCGCCAGTGGCGACTATTCCTACGAGCAGTACTTC. This gives the protein CASSASGDYSYEQYF. The J gene is TRBJ2-7, the V gene TRBV5-1; maybe TRBD2 (5 bases). Looked up from germline, CDR1 is SGHRS and CDR2 is YFSETQ. The CDR3 contains 15 residues. Trimming took off 4 bases at V and 1 base at J, with 15 bases between the two ends.

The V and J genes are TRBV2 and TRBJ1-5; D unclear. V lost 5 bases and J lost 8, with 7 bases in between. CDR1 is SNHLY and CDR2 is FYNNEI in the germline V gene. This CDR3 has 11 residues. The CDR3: CASSLSEPQHF. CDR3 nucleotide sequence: TGTGCCAGCAGTCTAAGTGAGCCCCAGCATTTT.

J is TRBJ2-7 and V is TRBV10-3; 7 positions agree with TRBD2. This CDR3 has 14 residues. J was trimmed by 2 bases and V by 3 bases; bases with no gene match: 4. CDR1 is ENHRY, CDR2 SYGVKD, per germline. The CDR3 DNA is TGTGCCATCAGTGAATCTAGCGGAACCTACGAGCAGTACTTC. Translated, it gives CAISESSGTYEQYF.

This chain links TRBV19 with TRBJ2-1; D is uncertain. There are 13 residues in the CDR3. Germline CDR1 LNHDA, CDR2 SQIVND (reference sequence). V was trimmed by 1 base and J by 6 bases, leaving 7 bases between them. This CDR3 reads CASSIGAVNEQFF. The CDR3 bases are TGTGCCAGTAGTATAGGGGCCGTCAATGAGCAGTTCTTC. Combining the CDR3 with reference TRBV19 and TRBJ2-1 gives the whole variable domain DGGITQSPKYLFRKEGQNVTLSCEQNLNHDAMYWYRQDPGQGLRLIYYSQIVNDFQKGDIAEGYSVSREKKESFPLTVTSAQKNPTAFYLCASSIGAVNEQFFGPGTRLTVL.

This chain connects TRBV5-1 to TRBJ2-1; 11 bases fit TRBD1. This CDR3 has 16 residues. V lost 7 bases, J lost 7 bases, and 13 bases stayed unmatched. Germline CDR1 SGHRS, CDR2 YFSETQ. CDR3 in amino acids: CASQNLTGTGGNEQFF. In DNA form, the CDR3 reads TGCGCCAGCCAAAACCTAACCGGGACAGGGGGGAATGAGCAGTTCTTC.

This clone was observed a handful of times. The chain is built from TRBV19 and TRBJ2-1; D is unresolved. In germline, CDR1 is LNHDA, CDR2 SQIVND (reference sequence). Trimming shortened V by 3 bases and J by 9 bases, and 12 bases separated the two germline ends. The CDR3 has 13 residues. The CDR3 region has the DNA TGTGCCAGTAGTATCTCTCGTCGTAGTGAGCAGTTCTTC. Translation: CASSISRRSEQFF.

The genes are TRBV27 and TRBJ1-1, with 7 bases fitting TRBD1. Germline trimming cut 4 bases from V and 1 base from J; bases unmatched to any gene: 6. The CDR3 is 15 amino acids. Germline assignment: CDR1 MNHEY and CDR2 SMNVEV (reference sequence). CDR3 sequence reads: CASSSKTGWNTEAFF. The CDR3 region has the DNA TGTGCCAGCAGTTCAAAGACAGGGTGGAACACTGAAGCTTTCTTT.

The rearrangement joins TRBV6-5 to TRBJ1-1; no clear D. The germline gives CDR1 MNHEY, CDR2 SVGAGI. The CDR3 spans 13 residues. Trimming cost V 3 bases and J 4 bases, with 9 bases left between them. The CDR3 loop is CASSYSVITEAFF. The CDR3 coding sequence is TGTGCCAGCAGTTATTCGGTGATCACTGAAGCTTTCTTT.

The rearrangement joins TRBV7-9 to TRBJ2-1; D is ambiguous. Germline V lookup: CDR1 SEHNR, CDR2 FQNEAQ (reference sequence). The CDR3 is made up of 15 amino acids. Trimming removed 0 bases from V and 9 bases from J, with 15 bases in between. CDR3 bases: TGTGCCAGCAGCTTAGCGGGAAATCGGTTCGGTGAGCAGTTCTTC. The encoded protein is CASSLAGNRFGEQFF.

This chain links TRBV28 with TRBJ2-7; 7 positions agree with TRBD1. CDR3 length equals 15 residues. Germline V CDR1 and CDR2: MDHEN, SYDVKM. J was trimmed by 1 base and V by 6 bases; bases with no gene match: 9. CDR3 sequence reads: CASSKPGTASYEQYF. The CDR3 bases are TGTGCCAGCAGCAAACCCGGGACAGCTTCCTACGAGCAGTACTTC.

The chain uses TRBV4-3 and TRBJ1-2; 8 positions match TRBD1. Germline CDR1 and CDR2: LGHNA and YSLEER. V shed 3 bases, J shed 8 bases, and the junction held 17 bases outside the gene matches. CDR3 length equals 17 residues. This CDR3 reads CASSHSPGAGGNVGYTF. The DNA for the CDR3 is TGCGCCAGCAGCCATTCCCCGGGGGCAGGGGGCAATGTGGGCTACACCTTC.